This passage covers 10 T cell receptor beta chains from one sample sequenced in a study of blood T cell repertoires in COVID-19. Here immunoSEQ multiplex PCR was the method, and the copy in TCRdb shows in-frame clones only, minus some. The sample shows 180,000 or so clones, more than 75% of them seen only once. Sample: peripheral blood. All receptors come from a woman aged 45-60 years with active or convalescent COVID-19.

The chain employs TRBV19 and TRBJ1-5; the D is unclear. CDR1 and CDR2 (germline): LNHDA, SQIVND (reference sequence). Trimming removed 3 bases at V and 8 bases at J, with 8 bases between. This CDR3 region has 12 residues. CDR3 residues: CASSMNLEPQHF. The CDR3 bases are TGTGCCAGTAGTATGAACTTAGAGCCCCAGCATTTT.

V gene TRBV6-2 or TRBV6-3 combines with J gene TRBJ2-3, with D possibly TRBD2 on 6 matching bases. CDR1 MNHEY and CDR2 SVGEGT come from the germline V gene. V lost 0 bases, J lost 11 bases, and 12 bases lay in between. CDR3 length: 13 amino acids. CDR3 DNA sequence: TGTGCCAGCAGTTACTCGACGGACTATAGGCAGTATTTT. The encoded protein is CASSYSTDYRQYF.

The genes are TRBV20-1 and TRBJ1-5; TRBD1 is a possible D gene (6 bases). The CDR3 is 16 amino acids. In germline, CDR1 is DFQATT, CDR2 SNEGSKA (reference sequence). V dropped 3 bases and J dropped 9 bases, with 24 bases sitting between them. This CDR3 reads CSASRDGGGPLGPQHF. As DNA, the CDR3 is TGCAGTGCTAGTAGGGATGGGGGGGGGCCCCTGGGGCCCCAGCATTTT.

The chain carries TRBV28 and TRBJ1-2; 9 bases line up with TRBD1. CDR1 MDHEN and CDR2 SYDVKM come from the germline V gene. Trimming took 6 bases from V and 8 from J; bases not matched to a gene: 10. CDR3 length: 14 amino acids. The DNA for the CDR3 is TGTGCCAGCAGGCTTCCGGGACAGGGTAGCGGCTACACCTTC. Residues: CASRLPGQGSGYTF.

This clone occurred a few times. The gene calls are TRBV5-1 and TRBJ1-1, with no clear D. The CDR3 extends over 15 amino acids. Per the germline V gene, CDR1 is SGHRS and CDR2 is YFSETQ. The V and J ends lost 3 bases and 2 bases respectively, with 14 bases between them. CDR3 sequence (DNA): TGCGCCAGCAGCTCATCCGGGAACCAAAACACTGAAGCTTTCTTT. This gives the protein CASSSSGNQNTEAFF.

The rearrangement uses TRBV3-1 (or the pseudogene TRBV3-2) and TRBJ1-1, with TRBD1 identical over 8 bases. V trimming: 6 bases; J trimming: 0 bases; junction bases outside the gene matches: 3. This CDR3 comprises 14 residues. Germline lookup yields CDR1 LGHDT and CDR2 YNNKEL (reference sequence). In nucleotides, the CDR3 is TGTGCCAGCAGACACAGGGGGATGAACACTGAAGCTTTCTTT. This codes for CASRHRGMNTEAFF.

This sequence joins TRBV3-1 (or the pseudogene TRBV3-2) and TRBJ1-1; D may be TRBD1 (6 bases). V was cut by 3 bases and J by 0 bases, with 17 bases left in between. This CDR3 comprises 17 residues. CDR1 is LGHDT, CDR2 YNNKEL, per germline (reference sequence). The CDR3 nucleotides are TGTGCCAGCAGCCATATCGGGGGGGCCTACATGAACACTGAAGCTTTCTTT. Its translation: CASSHIGGAYMNTEAFF.

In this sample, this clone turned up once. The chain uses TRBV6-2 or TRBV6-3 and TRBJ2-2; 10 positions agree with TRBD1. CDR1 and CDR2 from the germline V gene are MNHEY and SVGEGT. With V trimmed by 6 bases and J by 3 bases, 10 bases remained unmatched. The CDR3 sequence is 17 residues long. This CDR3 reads CASSLIPGTGDTGELFF. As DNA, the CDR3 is TGTGCCAGCAGCCTGATACCCGGGACAGGGGACACCGGGGAGCTGTTTTTT.

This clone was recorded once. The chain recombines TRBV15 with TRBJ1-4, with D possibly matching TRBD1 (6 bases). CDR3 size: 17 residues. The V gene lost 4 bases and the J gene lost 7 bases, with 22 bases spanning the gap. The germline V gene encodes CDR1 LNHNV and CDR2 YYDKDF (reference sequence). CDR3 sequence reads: CATSNERGGRDREKLFF. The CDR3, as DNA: TGTGCCACCAGCAACGAGAGGGGGGGCAGGGACCGTGAAAAACTGTTTTTT.

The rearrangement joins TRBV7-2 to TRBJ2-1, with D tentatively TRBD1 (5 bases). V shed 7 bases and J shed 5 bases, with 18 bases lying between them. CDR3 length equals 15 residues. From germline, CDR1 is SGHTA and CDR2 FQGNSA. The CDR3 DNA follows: TGTGCCAGCACCCTCTCGAGGCAGACAGACAATGAGCAGTTCTTC. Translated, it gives CASTLSRQTDNEQFF.